This entry lists 12 T cell receptor beta chains sequenced from one sample in a study of T cell changes during pregnancy in multiple sclerosis. This table comes from immunoSEQ multiplex PCR, and its TCRdb copy is limited to in-frame clones, with some not included. The sample carries some 87,000 clones, 85% to 95% recorded once. This sample comprised peripheral blood, obtained in the first trimester of pregnancy. These TCRs come from a female donor with multiple sclerosis, enrolled in a pregnancy study.

This clone showed up just once. V usage is TRBV19 and J usage is TRBJ2-1, with a weak D call TRBD1 (6 bases). The V gene's germline CDR1 is LNHDA and CDR2 SQIVND (reference sequence). CDR3 length: 14 residues. With 7 bases removed from V and 6 bases from J, the gap between germline ends came to 16 bases. Written as DNA, the CDR3 is TGTGCCAGTAATCCCCGCAGGGGAAGCAATGAGCAGTTCTTC. It codes for CASNPRRGSNEQFF.

The V gene is TRBV6-5, the J gene TRBJ1-1; possible D gene TRBD1, 6 bases. The CDR3 runs 15 residues. The V gene lost 8 bases and the J gene lost 1 base, with 17 bases spanning the gap. Germline CDR1 is MNHEY and CDR2 is SVGAGI. The CDR3 DNA follows: TGTGCCAGCCGAGGGGGGGGTAAAAGGAACACTGAAGCTTTCTTT. This codes for CASRGGGKRNTEAFF.

The V call is TRBV7-8, the J call TRBJ1-3; a weak D match, TRBD1 (5 bases). This CDR3 spans 14 amino acids. Looked up from germline, CDR1 is SGHVS and CDR2 is FQNEAQ. V lost 7 bases and J 2 bases, leaving 12 bases between the germline ends. The DNA for the CDR3 is TGTGCCAGCACCCCAGGGTCGGCTGGAAACACCATATATTTT. Translating gives CASTPGSAGNTIYF.

The chain is built from TRBV4-2 and TRBJ2-5; TRBD2 aligns across 12 bases. V was pared by 1 base and J by 4 bases, with 10 bases of the junction left unmatched. The germline V gene encodes CDR1 LGHNA and CDR2 YNFKEQ. The CDR3 contains 18 residues. The chain's CDR3 is CASSQVGLAGGPGETQYF. The CDR3 coding sequence is TGTGCCAGCAGCCAAGTCGGGCTAGCGGGAGGGCCGGGAGAGACCCAGTACTTC.

The chain couples TRBV5-1 to TRBJ2-5, with 9 bases that match TRBD1. Germline CDR1 reads SGHRS; CDR2 reads YFSETQ. The V gene end was trimmed by 5 bases and the J gene end by 4 bases; junction bases not matched to a gene: 9. The CDR3 runs to 15 residues. The CDR3 loop is CASRKGQGRRETQYF. CDR3 nucleotides: TGCGCCAGCAGGAAGGGACAGGGACGGCGAGAGACCCAGTACTTC.

The chain carries TRBV6-5 and TRBJ1-1; weak D call: TRBD1 (6 bases). This CDR3 spans 14 amino acids. Deletions cut 6 bases from V and 4 bases from J, with 15 bases between. Germline V lookup: CDR1 MNHEY, CDR2 SVGAGI. The CDR3 DNA sequence: TGTGCCAGCAGAGGGGCAGACAGGATCACTGAAGCTTTCTTT. Protein sequence: CASRGADRITEAFF.

In DNA, the CDR3 is TGTGCCAGCAGTTCGGACCCCTCGGGAGCTGAAGCTTTCTTT. Amino acids: CASSSDPSGAEAFF. This rearrangement joins TRBV5-4 to TRBJ1-1; D ambiguous. V lost 5 bases and J lost 6, with 17 bases in between. The CDR3 length is 14 residues. CDR1 and CDR2 (germline): SGHNT, YYREEE (reference sequence). Combining the CDR3 with reference TRBV5-4 and TRBJ1-1 gives the whole variable domain ETGVTQSPTHLIKTRGQQVTLRCSSQSGHNTVSWYQQALGQGPQFIFQYYREEENGRGNFPPRFSGLQFPNYSSELNVNALELDDSALYLCASSSDPSGAEAFFGQGTRLTVV.

The chain links TRBV28 to TRBJ2-3, with 7 bases matching TRBD2. The CDR3 runs 17 residues. The germline gives CDR1 MDHEN, CDR2 SYDVKM. J was trimmed by 2 bases and V by 5 bases; bases with no gene match: 13. CDR3 residues: CASSQWARGVNTDTQYF. In DNA form, the CDR3 reads TGTGCCAGCAGTCAGTGGGCTCGGGGGGTAAACACAGATACGCAGTATTTT.

There are a few counts of this clone. The chain recombines TRBV10-3 with TRBJ1-2, with 8 nucleotides matching TRBD1. CDR1 ENHRY and CDR2 SYGVKD come from the germline V gene. J gave up 4 bases and V 8 bases, and 6 bases lay outside the gene matches. The CDR3 consists of 13 residues. CDR3 residues: CAISFDRGYGYTF. The DNA of the CDR3 is TGTGCCATCTCATTTGACAGGGGCTATGGCTACACCTTC.

This chain joins TRBV30 and TRBJ2-3; 11 nucleotides align to TRBD1. V lost 3 bases, J lost 4 bases, and 3 bases stayed unmatched. Looked up from germline, CDR1 is GTSNPN and CDR2 is SVGIG (reference sequence). The CDR3 is 14 amino acids. This chain's CDR3 is CAWSPGQGADTQYF. The CDR3 nucleotides are TGTGCCTGGAGCCCGGGACAGGGGGCAGATACGCAGTATTTT.

The chain has TRBV29-1 and TRBJ1-2; perhaps TRBD1 as D (5 bases). CDR3 size: 11 residues. Germline V gives CDR1 SQVTM, CDR2 ANQGSEA. Trimming removed 5 bases at V and 8 bases at J, with 12 bases between. The CDR3 DNA reads as TGCAGCGTTTCTGGAAGGGGCGGCTACACCTTC. Its translation: CSVSGRGGYTF.

This chain joins TRBV2 and TRBJ1-2, with D hard to call. Looked up from germline, CDR1 is SNHLY and CDR2 is FYNNEI. This CDR3 is built from 11 residues. The V end lost 8 bases, the J end lost 1 base, and 5 bases lay between the germline ends. The CDR3 nucleotides are TGTGCCAGCGCAGTTAACTATGGCTACACCTTC. Amino acids: CASAVNYGYTF.